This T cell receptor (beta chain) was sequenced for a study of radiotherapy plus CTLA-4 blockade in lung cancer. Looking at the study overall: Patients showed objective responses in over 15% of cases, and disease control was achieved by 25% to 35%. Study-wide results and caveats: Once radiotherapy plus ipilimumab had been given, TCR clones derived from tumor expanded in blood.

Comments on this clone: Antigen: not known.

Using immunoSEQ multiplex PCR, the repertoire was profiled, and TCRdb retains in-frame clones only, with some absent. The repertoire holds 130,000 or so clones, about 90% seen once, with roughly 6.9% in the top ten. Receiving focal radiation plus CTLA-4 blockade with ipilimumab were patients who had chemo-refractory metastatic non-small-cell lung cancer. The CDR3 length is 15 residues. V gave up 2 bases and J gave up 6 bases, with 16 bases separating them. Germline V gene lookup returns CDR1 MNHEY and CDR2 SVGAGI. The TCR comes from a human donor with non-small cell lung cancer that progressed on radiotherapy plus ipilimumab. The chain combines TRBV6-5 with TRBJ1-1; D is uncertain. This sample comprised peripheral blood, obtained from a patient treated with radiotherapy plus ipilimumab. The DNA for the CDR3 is TGTGCCAGCAGTTACCCGACCCCTTATGGAGCTGAAGCTTTCTTT. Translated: CASSYPTPYGAEAFF.